One and the same sample provided the 9 T cell receptor beta chains below, sequenced in a study of T cells after yellow fever vaccination. MiXCR was run by TCRdb on the 5' RACE reads, yielding one entry per CDR3 protein. This sample has approximately 300,000 distinct CDR3 sequences, with 8% to 10% found just once. Material: PBMCs, obtained on the day of the first yellow fever vaccination. Receptor source: a man between 18 and 35 years old who received the YFV17D yellow fever vaccine.

This clonotype appeared many times. The V gene is TRBV7-9, the J gene TRBJ1-1, with D possibly matching TRBD1 (5 bases). The germline CDR1 and CDR2 sequences are SEHNR and FQNEAQ (reference sequence). V was pared by 2 bases and J by 0 bases, with 10 bases between. The CDR3 contains 15 residues. CDR3 loop: CASSLLGGMNTEAFF. DNA for the CDR3: TGTGCCAGCAGCTTATTGGGGGGGATGAACACTGAAGCTTTCTTT.

The table lists this clonotype with many counts. The chain combines TRBV7-9 with TRBJ1-2; D not certain. In germline, CDR1 is SEHNR, CDR2 FQNEAQ (reference sequence). CDR3 size: 12 residues. V dropped 2 bases and J dropped 7 bases, with 8 bases sitting between them. CDR3 bases: TGTGCCAGCAGCTTAAGAACAGCTGGCTACACCTTC. Its protein product is CASSLRTAGYTF.

There are a few counts of this clonotype. The chain carries TRBV6-5 and TRBJ1-2; D may be TRBD1 (5 bases). The CDR3 totals 15 residues. Germline loops: CDR1 MNHEY, CDR2 SVGAGI. Between the trimmed V and J ends, which lost 1 base and 5 bases, there was a span of 14 bases. The CDR3 DNA sequence: TGTGCCAGCAGTTACTTGGTCGGGGGACGATATGGCTACACCTTC. It yields the protein CASSYLVGGRYGYTF.

This clonotype appeared a few times. The gene calls are TRBV21-1 and TRBJ2-2; the table calls TRBD1, which could not be checked here. TRBV21-1 is annotated as a pseudogene. This CDR3 contains 16 residues. CDR3 coding DNA: TGTGCCAGCAGCGCACCGGGACGGGGGAACACCGGGGAGCTGTTTTTT. Amino acids: CASSAPGRGNTGELFF.

The sample holds many counts of this clonotype. The V gene is TRBV12-3 or TRBV12-4, the J gene TRBJ2-2, with D maybe TRBD1 (6 bases). V was pared by 0 bases and J by 1 base, with 9 bases between. The CDR3 runs to 16 residues. The CDR3 DNA is TGTGCCAGCAGTTTAGCAGGACAGATGAACACCGGGGAGCTGTTTTTT. It specifies CASSLAGQMNTGELFF.

This clonotype has at least ten counts. CDR3 region: CASSTSRGTGELFF. CDR3 nucleotide sequence: TGCGCCAGCAGCACCTCCAGGGGCACCGGGGAGCTGTTTTTT. The rearrangement uses TRBV5-1 and TRBJ2-2; a weak D match, TRBD1 (6 bases). V lost 4 bases, J lost 4 bases, and 11 bases lay in between. The CDR3 spans 14 residues. Germline-derived CDR1 and CDR2 are SGHRS and YFSETQ.

This clonotype occurred many times. The junction differs from germline at one of its ends, possibly a read error. The gene calls are TRBV7-7 and TRBJ2-2, with 8 bases fitting TRBD2. In germline, CDR1 is SSHAT, CDR2 FNYEAQ (reference sequence). The CDR3 spans 14 residues. CDR3: CASSVTSGAGELFF. The CDR3 bases are TGTGCTAGCAGCGTAACTAGCGGCGCCGGGGAGCTGTTTTTT.

V and J are TRBV20-1 and TRBJ1-5; D gene unclear. The CDR3 covers 14 residues. V was clipped by 6 bases and J by 1 base, with 13 bases between them. The germline V gene has CDR1 DFQATT and CDR2 SNEGSKA (reference sequence). This chain's CDR3 is CSALPRTSNQPQHF. As DNA, the CDR3 is TGCAGTGCGCTCCCTCGGACCAGCAATCAGCCCCAGCATTTT.

In its sample, this clonotype was seen a few times. The chain links TRBV14 to TRBJ2-5; TRBD2 agrees at 7 bases. The CDR3 sequence is 14 residues long. V trimming: 4 bases; J trimming: 5 bases; junction bases outside the gene matches: 7. CDR1 and CDR2 (germline): SGHDN, FVKESK. The CDR3 DNA is TGTGCCAGCAGCCCAAGGCAAGCGGGGGAGACCCAGTACTTC. It is translated as CASSPRQAGETQYF.